This TCR beta chain was obtained from a study of TIL therapy for anti-PD-1-resistant metastatic lung cancer. With V trimmed by 3 bases and J by 11 bases, 7 bases remained unmatched. The CDR3 length is 14 residues. CDR1 ENHRY and CDR2 SYGVKD come from the germline V gene. The libraries were made with immunoSEQ v3. The protocol was immunoSEQ multiplex PCR, while the TCRdb copy is restricted to in-frame clones and leaves out a portion. This sample has roughly 20,000 clones, with 83% found just once. Time point here: pre-treatment sample, taken before nivolumab and TIL therapy. In this sample, this clone turned up a few times.

The source of this sequence is a person aged 25 to 79 with non-small cell lung cancer. Sample: blood, taken at baseline. The V call is TRBV10-3, the J call TRBJ1-5; TRBD1 agrees at 10 bases. The DNA of the CDR3 is TGTGCCATCAGTGAACGAGGGACAGGGGAGGCCCAGCATTTT. Its protein is CAISERGTGEAQHF.